A single sample is the source of the 20 T cell receptor beta chains below, sequenced in a study of T-cell memory formation after mild COVID-19. TCRdb re-called the 5' RACE reads with MiXCR, one entry per CDR3 protein. The repertoire consists of approximately 570,000 distinct CDR3 sequences, with over 15% occurring once and the leading ten covering 12%. Sequencing was done on a sample of PBMCs or a T cell subset sorted from them (not recorded which). The receptor source for this set is an adult woman who had mild COVID-19 (a few samples of this study predate the infection). Cell type and time point are not known.

This clonotype came up a few times. This rearrangement joins TRBV4-2 to TRBJ2-5, with 10 nucleotides matching TRBD2. The V and J ends lost 1 base and 1 base, in that order; junction bases with no gene match: 3. Germline lookup yields CDR1 LGHNA and CDR2 YNFKEQ. CDR3 length: 16 amino acids. CDR3 sequence reads: CASSQVTSGFQETQYF. The CDR3 DNA follows: TGTGCCAGCAGCCAAGTGACTAGCGGGTTCCAAGAGACCCAGTACTTC.

Only a few counts were recorded for this clonotype. This sequence joins TRBV7-9 and TRBJ2-3, with 12 bases identical to TRBD2. Germline V CDR1 and CDR2: SEHNR, FQNEAQ (reference sequence). V lost 5 bases, J lost 4 bases, and 7 bases stayed unmatched. The CDR3 covers 16 residues. CDR3 residues: CASSNPSGGAADTQYF. CDR3 DNA sequence: TGTGCCAGCAGCAACCCTAGCGGGGGGGCAGCAGATACGCAGTATTTT.

V and J are TRBV20-1 and TRBJ2-1; D unclear. The V and J ends lost 2 bases and 7 bases respectively, with 15 bases between them. Germline V gene lookup returns CDR1 DFQATT and CDR2 SNEGSKA (reference sequence). This CDR3 has 14 residues. The CDR3 DNA sequence: TGCAGTGCTAGAAACAGCCCCTTCACAAATGAGCAGTTCTTC. This sequence encodes CSARNSPFTNEQFF.

For the CDR3, the DNA is TGCAGTGCTAGAGATCCGGGGGCCTCGGTGTACGAGCAGTACTTC. It yields the protein CSARDPGASVYEQYF. This chain connects TRBV20-1 to TRBJ2-7, with D tentatively TRBD1 or TRBD2 (6 bases each). Germline values: CDR1 DFQATT, CDR2 SNEGSKA (reference sequence). The CDR3 has 15 residues. V was cut by 0 bases and J by 4 bases, with 16 bases left in between.

This clonotype was observed a few times. This CDR3 reads CASRERPPGTSNEQFF. The CDR3, as DNA: TGTGCCAGCAGGGAACGCCCCCCCGGGACTAGTAATGAGCAGTTCTTC. The gene calls are TRBV6-5 and TRBJ2-1, with 8 bases fitting TRBD2. Germline-derived CDR1 and CDR2 are MNHEY and SVGAGI. V lost 6 bases, J lost 7 bases, and 14 bases stayed unmatched. The CDR3 covers 16 residues.

This chain links TRBV5-1 with TRBJ1-2, with 9 bases identical to TRBD1. The CDR3 is 19 amino acids. Losses at the gene ends were 0 bases for V and 1 base for J; bases not matched to a gene: 13. Germline-derived CDR1 and CDR2 are SGHRS and YFSETQ. CDR3 protein: CASSLVATTGTGINYGYTF. The DNA of the CDR3 is TGCGCCAGCAGCTTGGTGGCCACCACCGGGACAGGGATTAACTATGGCTACACCTTC.

The chain combines TRBV28 with TRBJ1-5, with D possibly matching TRBD1 (5 bases). The CDR3 covers 17 residues. CDR1 and CDR2 (germline): MDHEN, SYDVKM. V was trimmed by 6 bases and J by 6 bases, leaving 24 bases between them. The CDR3 reads CASSLTLRGGLGQPQHF. As DNA, the CDR3 is TGTGCCAGCAGCTTAACACTCCGCGGGGGTTTGGGTCAGCCCCAGCATTTT. Supplemented by reference TRBV28 and TRBJ1-5, the full variable domain reads DVKVTQSSRYLVKRTGEKVFLECVQDMDHENMFWYRQDPGLGLRLIYFSYDVKMKEKGDIPEGYSVSREKKERFSLILESASTNQTSMYLCASSLTLRGGLGQPQHFGDGTRLSIL.

The V gene is TRBV9, the J gene TRBJ2-7; 7 bases match TRBD1. The germline CDR1 and CDR2 sequences are SGDLS and YYNGEE. Trimming removed 4 bases from V and 5 bases from J; junction bases left unmatched: 12. CDR3 length: 15 amino acids. This chain's CDR3 is CASSITGVIVDEQYF. The CDR3, as DNA: TGTGCCAGCAGCATAACAGGGGTGATTGTCGACGAGCAGTACTTC.

This clonotype was seen ten or more times. The V and J genes are TRBV7-2 and TRBJ2-1; TRBD1 matches 7 bases. J was trimmed by 9 bases and V by 5 bases; bases with no gene match: 4. Germline V gene sequence: CDR1 SGHTA, CDR2 FQGNSA. The CDR3 totals 12 residues. The CDR3 nucleotides read TGTGCCAGCAGCCATACAGGGGTTGAGCAGTTCTTC. Its protein is CASSHTGVEQFF.

This chain links TRBV7-9 with TRBJ2-5, with D perhaps TRBD1 (5 bases). V was pared by 5 bases and J by 6 bases, with 10 bases between. The CDR3 has 12 residues. CDR1 and CDR2 (germline): SEHNR, FQNEAQ (reference sequence). The CDR3 reads CASSPREKTQYF. The CDR3 nucleotides are TGTGCCAGCAGCCCCAGGGAAAAGACCCAGTACTTC.

The chain employs TRBV5-1 and TRBJ2-1, with 8 bases identical to TRBD2. This CDR3 contains 15 residues. V trimming: 4 bases; J trimming: 4 bases; junction bases outside the gene matches: 7. Germline V gene lookup returns CDR1 SGHRS and CDR2 YFSETQ. The CDR3 DNA is TGCGCCAGCAGCGATGCGGGGGGTTTTTACAATGAGCAGTTCTTC. Its translation is CASSDAGGFYNEQFF.

V is TRBV29-1 and J is TRBJ2-2; 7 positions match TRBD2. The CDR3 length is 14 residues. Germline V gives CDR1 SQVTM, CDR2 ANQGSEA. The V segment lost 7 bases and the J segment 6 bases; nucleotides outside the gene matches: 11. CDR3 DNA sequence: TGCAGCGCCCTTTTATCGGGGGGTTCCGGGGAGCTGTTTTTT. Protein: CSALLSGGSGELFF.

The rearrangement joins TRBV5-1 to TRBJ1-1, with D unresolved. Germline V lookup: CDR1 SGHRS, CDR2 YFSETQ. The CDR3 has 12 residues. V gave up 0 bases and J gave up 9 bases, with 9 bases separating them. CDR3 region: CASSLAGSQAFF. The CDR3 DNA reads as TGCGCCAGCAGCTTGGCTGGCAGCCAAGCTTTCTTT.

The table lists this clonotype with a few counts. This chain connects TRBV27 to TRBJ2-2, with 7 bases lining up with TRBD2. CDR3 size: 15 residues. Germline V CDR1 and CDR2: MNHEY, SMNVEV (reference sequence). V shed 5 bases, J shed 3 bases, and the junction held 6 bases outside the gene matches. CDR3 sequence: CASSTWEGHTGELFF. The CDR3 DNA sequence: TGTGCCAGCAGTACCTGGGAGGGGCACACCGGGGAGCTGTTTTTT.

This clonotype was detected only a few times. The rearrangement joins TRBV6-1 to TRBJ2-1, with D perhaps TRBD1 (5 bases). There are 12 residues in the CDR3. The V end was cut by 6 bases, the J end by 10 bases, with 13 bases between. Germline loops: CDR1 MNHNS, CDR2 SASEGT. CDR3 sequence reads: CASRSTGVEQFF. The CDR3 DNA sequence: TGTGCCAGCAGATCTACAGGCGTGGAGCAGTTCTTC.

The chain carries TRBV5-1 and TRBJ2-1, with TRBD1 matching 9 bases. CDR3 length equals 15 residues. J gave up 5 bases and V 4 bases, and 7 bases lay outside the gene matches. Germline V gene data show CDR1 as SGHRS and CDR2 as YFSETQ. CDR3 nucleotide sequence: TGCGCCAGCAGCGCAGACAGGGGGTACAACAATGAGCAGTTCTTC. It encodes CASSADRGYNNEQFF.

This clonotype turned up a few times. The rearrangement joins TRBV4-1 to TRBJ2-1, with 9 bases aligning to TRBD1. Germline trimming cut 1 base from V and 8 bases from J; bases unmatched to any gene: 6. Germline CDR1 is MGHRA and CDR2 is YSYEKL. The CDR3 consists of 15 residues. The CDR3 region is CASSQVGTGNHEQFF. CDR3 coding DNA: TGCGCCAGCAGCCAAGTTGGGACAGGGAACCATGAGCAGTTCTTC.

This clonotype was seen a handful of times. The chain carries TRBV5-1 and TRBJ2-2; 8 nucleotides match TRBD2. CDR1 and CDR2 (germline): SGHRS, YFSETQ. V was pared by 6 bases and J by 7 bases, with 14 bases of the junction left unmatched. The CDR3 loop spans 16 amino acids. This chain's CDR3 is CASTPTSGPLGGELFF. The CDR3 nucleotides are TGCGCCAGCACACCAACTAGCGGACCTCTCGGCGGGGAGCTGTTTTTT.

In this sample, this clonotype turned up many times. V and J are TRBV7-6 and TRBJ2-1; either TRBD1 or TRBD2 may fit D (6 bases each). The ends were cut back, 2 bases at V and 4 bases at J, with 15 bases in the middle. CDR1 and CDR2 (germline): SGHVS, FNYEAQ. The CDR3 has 16 residues. CDR3 loop: CASSLRGGSTYNEQFF. CDR3 sequence (DNA): TGTGCCAGCAGCTTACGAGGGGGGAGTACGTACAATGAGCAGTTCTTC.

This clonotype has only a few counts. V and J are TRBV29-1 and TRBJ2-1; D ambiguous. The CDR3 totals 12 residues. Per the germline V gene, CDR1 is SQVTM and CDR2 is ANQGSEA. The CDR3 is CRVRESYNEQFF. CDR3 in DNA: TGCAGGGTAAGGGAATCCTACAATGAGCAGTTCTTC.